This T cell receptor (beta chain) was found in a study of OX40 agonist ivuxolimab in advanced cancers. Study-wide context: Ivuxolimab, an antibody that agonizes OX40 (CD134), was administered to the patients. Study-level findings and limits: At 0.1 to 3.0 mg/kg, clonal expansion of CD4+ and CD8+ blood T cells had occurred by week 6. Normalized T-cell clonal expansion was also low in a subset of nonresponders.

CDR3 length: 16 residues. Germline V lookup: CDR1 LGHNA, CDR2 YSLEER. Trimming pared 4 bases from V and 5 bases from J, leaving 18 bases between. In the case of this clone: Its antigen is currently unknown.

Generated by immunoSEQ multiplex PCR, the TCRdb table keeps only in-frame clones and is missing some. Among about 110,000 clones listed, approximately 89% were seen once. The sequencing here drew on CD4+ or CD8+ T cells sorted from blood, taken in a trial of the OX40 agonist ivuxolimab. The chain combines TRBV4-3 with TRBJ2-1; the D gene is possibly TRBD1 (6 bases). The sequence derives from an adult with an advanced solid tumor such as melanoma, head and neck, liver or kidney cancer. The CDR3 DNA follows: TGCGCCAGCAGCCCCACAGGGATAAGGAACCACAATGAGCAGTTCTTC. Its protein product is CASSPTGIRNHNEQFF.